A selection of T cell receptor beta chains follows, all from one sample in a study of regulatory T cells in long-lasting Graves disease. TCRdb ran MiXCR on the multiplex PCR reads and lists one entry per CDR3 protein. The table shows some 340,000 distinct CDR3 sequences, with roughly 20% occurring only once. The sequencing used peripheral blood mononuclear cells (PBMCs), collected when the disease was refractory, from a patient treated with antithyroid drugs. The receptor source for this set is a woman aged 40 to 50 with Graves disease. Both conserved end residues are trimmed from each CDR3.

v_gene: TRBV3-1
j_gene: TRBJ2-4
CDR3aa: ASSPRPGSAKNIQY

v_gene: TRBV28
j_gene: TRBJ1-5
CDR3aa: ASSQRVQAAGVSNQPQH

v_gene: TRBV6-1
j_gene: TRBJ1-1
CDR3aa: ASSRGLNTEAF

v_gene: TRBV3-1
j_gene: TRBJ2-7
CDR3aa: VSSQPLGGVSYEQY

v_gene: TRBV27
j_gene: TRBJ1-3
CDR3aa: ASSPGRGNTIY

v_gene: TRBV29-1
j_gene: TRBJ2-3
CDR3aa: SVKLAGTDTQY

v_gene: TRBV7-7
j_gene: TRBJ2-5
CDR3aa: ASSQTGGGETQY

v_gene: TRBV5-1
j_gene: TRBJ2-7
CDR3aa: ASSLAQGLSYEQY

v_gene: TRBV28
j_gene: TRBJ2-3
CDR3aa: ASSWEWGGEGNTQY

v_gene: TRBV6-1
j_gene: TRBJ1-6
CDR3aa: ASSIGPNSPLH

v_gene: TRBV5-1
j_gene: TRBJ1-1
CDR3aa: ASSLVVVGGGGEAF

v_gene: TRBV20-1
j_gene: TRBJ2-7
CDR3aa: SARGAPGQGPYEQY

v_gene: TRBV10-3
j_gene: TRBJ1-1
CDR3aa: AISEVAGEAF

v_gene: TRBV5-6
j_gene: TRBJ2-7
CDR3aa: ASRYGVREQY

v_gene: TRBV7-9
j_gene: TRBJ1-1
CDR3aa: ASSSTGDAF

v_gene: TRBV24-1
j_gene: TRBJ2-1
CDR3aa: ATSGLAGGDNEQF

v_gene: TRBV3-1
j_gene: TRBJ2-2
CDR3aa: ASSQAWTGELF

v_gene: TRBV12-3/TRBV12-4
j_gene: TRBJ1-1
CDR3aa: ASSFWGLGTEAF